The 10 T cell receptor beta chains given below trace back to one sample, sequenced in a study of CD8+ T cells in alopecia areata. The authors extracted RNA and reverse transcribed it into cDNA as the sequencing template. Data came from immunoSEQ multiplex PCR; TCRdb stores just in-frame clones and leaves some out. The data hold about 140,000 clones, with about 60% observed a single time. The sample was CD4+ T cells sorted from blood, taken at week 0. The receptors shown here come from a human donor with alopecia areata.

The rearrangement links TRBV7-9 to TRBJ1-4, with 10 positions matching TRBD1. V lost 3 bases and J lost 0; bases outside the gene matches: 7. CDR1 is SEHNR, CDR2 FQNEAQ, per germline (reference sequence). The CDR3 spans 18 residues. Here the CDR3 reads CASSFRDRGGTTNEKLFF. In DNA, the CDR3 is TGTGCCAGCAGCTTCCGGGACAGGGGTGGTACAACTAATGAAAAACTGTTTTTT.

The rearrangement links TRBV30 to TRBJ2-3; TRBD1 matches 9 bases. Germline CDR1 GTSNPN, CDR2 SVGIG (reference sequence). The CDR3 has 18 amino acids. V dropped 3 bases and J dropped 1; count of bases not matched to a gene: 14. This CDR3 reads CAWSSGTGSLLGTDTQYF. The CDR3, as DNA: TGTGCCTGGAGCTCCGGGACAGGGTCTCTCCTCGGCACAGATACGCAGTATTTT.

This clone was seen a handful of times. Other DNA sequences in this specimen translate into the identical CDR3. The chain is built from TRBV18 and TRBJ2-7; TRBD2 matches at 8 bases. The CDR3 length is 12 residues. The V gene's germline CDR1 is KGHSH and CDR2 LQKENI. V trimming: 3 bases; J trimming: 7 bases; junction bases outside the gene matches: 2. The CDR3 nucleotides read TGTGCCAGCTCACCCTCGGGGGGGGAGCAGTACTTC. The encoded protein is CASSPSGGEQYF.

In its sample, this clone was seen once. The V call is TRBV2, the J call TRBJ2-7, with 8 nucleotides matching TRBD2. The CDR3 is made up of 15 amino acids. V lost 3 bases to trimming and J lost 5 bases; unmatched junction nucleotides: 9. CDR1 and CDR2 from the germline V gene are SNHLY and FYNNEI. This CDR3 is CASSDLPGTSNEQYF. CDR3 coding DNA: TGTGCCAGCAGTGACCTCCCGGGGACTAGTAACGAGCAGTACTTC.

Comments on this clone: The same CDR3 can be traced to other DNA sequences in this sample. V is TRBV7-2 and J is TRBJ2-5, with 10 bases lining up with TRBD1. V lost 5 bases, J lost 4 bases, and 4 bases stayed unmatched. This CDR3 contains 14 residues. Germline V gives CDR1 SGHTA, CDR2 FQGNSA. As DNA, the CDR3 is TGTGCCAGCAGCCGACAGGGGGCTCGAGAGACCCAGTACTTC. Its protein is CASSRQGARETQYF.

This clone was observed a handful of times. V and J are TRBV5-1 and TRBJ1-1; D is perhaps TRBD1 (5 bases). V lost 4 bases and J 1 base, leaving 14 bases between the germline ends. The CDR3 length is 15 residues. In germline, CDR1 is SGHRS, CDR2 YFSETQ. The CDR3 is CASSPLMGRNTEAFF. The CDR3 DNA follows: TGCGCCAGCAGCCCGCTAATGGGACGGAACACTGAAGCTTTCTTT.

This clone has more than one count but fewer than ten. The chain couples TRBV10-3 to TRBJ1-1, with TRBD1 as a possible D gene (5 bases). Germline CDR1 is ENHRY and CDR2 is SYGVKD. The V end lost 6 bases, the J end lost 4 bases, and 12 bases lay between the germline ends. The CDR3 consists of 13 residues. This chain's CDR3 is CAISPVGGTEAFF. CDR3 bases: TGTGCCATCAGCCCTGTCGGGGGCACTGAAGCTTTCTTT.

V and J are TRBV5-1 and TRBJ1-1, with D tentatively TRBD1 (6 bases). V was pared by 3 bases and J by 11 bases, with 23 bases between. Germline V gene lookup returns CDR1 SGHRS and CDR2 YFSETQ. CDR3 length: 15 residues. CDR3 coding DNA: TGCGCCAGCAGCTACCTCCCGACAGGACTAAGTATGGCTTTCTTT. Amino acids: CASSYLPTGLSMAFF. The whole variable domain, filled in from reference TRBV5-1 and TRBJ1-1, reads KAGVTQTPRYLIKTRGQQVTLSCSPISGHRSVSWYQQTPGQGLQFLFEYFSETQRNKGNFPGRFSGRQFSNSRSEMNVSTLELGDSALYLCASSYLPTGLSMAFFGQGTRLTVV.

This clone was detected a few times. V usage is TRBV14 and J usage is TRBJ2-5, with 11 positions matching TRBD2. V trimming: 1 base; J trimming: 4 bases; junction bases outside the gene matches: 8. CDR1 is SGHDN and CDR2 is FVKESK in the germline V gene. The CDR3 runs 17 residues. CDR3 DNA: TGTGCCAGCAGCCAAGCCCGACTAGCGGGGTTTCGAGAGACCCAGTACTTC. Residues: CASSQARLAGFRETQYF.

The gene calls are TRBV10-3 and TRBJ2-5; no clear D gene. V was trimmed by 6 bases and J by 7 bases, leaving 21 bases between them. In germline, CDR1 is ENHRY, CDR2 SYGVKD. This CDR3 has 15 residues. The chain's CDR3 is CAIRNDNSTRGTQYF. As DNA, the CDR3 is TGTGCCATCAGGAATGACAACTCCACAAGAGGGACCCAGTACTTC.